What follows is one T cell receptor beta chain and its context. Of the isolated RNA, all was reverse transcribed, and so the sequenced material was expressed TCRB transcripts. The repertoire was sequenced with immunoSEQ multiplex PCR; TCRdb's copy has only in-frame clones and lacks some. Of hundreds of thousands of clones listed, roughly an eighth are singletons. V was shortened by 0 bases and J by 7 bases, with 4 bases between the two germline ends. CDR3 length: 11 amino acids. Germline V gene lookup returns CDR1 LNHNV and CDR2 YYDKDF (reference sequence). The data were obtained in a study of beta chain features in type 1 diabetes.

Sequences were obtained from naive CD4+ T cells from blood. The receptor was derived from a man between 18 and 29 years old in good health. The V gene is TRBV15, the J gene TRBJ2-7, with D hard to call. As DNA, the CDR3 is TGTGCCACCAGCAGAGACGGTGAGCAGTACTTC. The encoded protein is CATSRDGEQYF.